Following are 23 T cell receptor beta chains from one sample sequenced in a study of CD4 T cells in relation to SARS-CoV-2 and coronaviruses. Before the COVID-19 pandemic, during about 2011-2019, CD4+ T cells were taken from unexposed donors. The method was immunoSEQ multiplex PCR; TCRdb's version includes in-frame clones alone and lacks a portion of them. The table includes 60,000 to 75,000 clones, more than 85% detected once. Sequences were obtained from naive CD4+ T cells from PBMCs. Subset reported: naive CD4+ T cells isolated by negative enrichment. The receptors were gathered from a human donor in good health.

J is TRBJ2-3 and V is TRBV19, with 10 bases aligning to TRBD2. This CDR3 has 15 residues. Per the germline V gene, CDR1 is LNHDA and CDR2 is SQIVND (reference sequence). V was pared by 4 bases and J by 2 bases, with 3 bases of the junction left unmatched. In DNA, the CDR3 is TGTGCCAGTAGTACCGGGACTAGCGTCACAGATACGCAGTATTTT. Protein product: CASSTGTSVTDTQYF.

This clone was found once. J is TRBJ2-1 and V is TRBV28; 8 nucleotides align to TRBD1. The CDR3 is made up of 16 amino acids. V lost 7 bases and J lost 1; bases outside the gene matches: 9. The germline V gene has CDR1 MDHEN and CDR2 SYDVKM. CDR3 DNA: TGTGCCAGCAACCCTCCTCAGGGGGCATCCTACAATGAGCAGTTCTTC. This gives the protein CASNPPQGASYNEQFF.

The rearrangement joins TRBV7-2 to TRBJ1-5; tentatively, D is TRBD1 (6 bases). Germline CDR1 reads SGHTA; CDR2 reads FQGNSA. The CDR3 totals 15 residues. With 1 base removed from V and 7 bases from J, the gap between germline ends came to 14 bases. CDR3 DNA sequence: TGTGCCAGCAGCTTAGTGGGGCAGGGGTTGCAGCCCCAGCATTTT. Translation gives CASSLVGQGLQPQHF.

The V gene is TRBV6-2 or TRBV6-3, the J gene TRBJ2-7; D gene uncertain. Trimming cost V 6 bases and J 12 bases, with 15 bases left between them. CDR1 is MNHEY, CDR2 SVGEGT, per germline. This CDR3 is 11 amino acids long. CDR3 sequence (DNA): TGTGCCAGCAGCCAGGACCAGCATCCGTACTTC. Its protein is CASSQDQHPYF.

The chain has TRBV3-1 (or the pseudogene TRBV3-2) and TRBJ1-1, with D possibly TRBD1 on 5 matching bases. Germline-derived CDR1 and CDR2 are LGHDT and YNNKEL (reference sequence). This CDR3 spans 14 amino acids. Trimming shortened V by 0 bases and J by 4 bases, and 9 bases separated the two germline ends. DNA of the CDR3: TGTGCCAGCAGCCAAGAGGGTGGGGGCACTGAAGCTTTCTTT. This sequence encodes CASSQEGGGTEAFF.

The chain's CDR3 is CASSLLWVGSGRNIQYF. Written as DNA, the CDR3 is TGTGCCAGCAGCTTACTTTGGGTGGGTAGCGGGAGAAACATTCAGTACTTC. The J gene is TRBJ2-4, the V gene TRBV7-8, with 9 bases lining up with TRBD2. The V gene's germline CDR1 is SGHVS and CDR2 FQNEAQ. The V segment lost 2 bases and the J segment 6 bases; nucleotides outside the gene matches: 11. The CDR3 is 17 residues long. Filled out from reference TRBV7-8 and TRBJ2-4, the complete variable domain reads GAGVSQSPRYKVAKRGQDVALRCDPISGHVSLFWYQQALGQGPEFLTYFQNEAQLDKSGLPSDRFFAERPEGSVSTLKIQRTQQEDSAVYLCASSLLWVGSGRNIQYFGAGTRLSVL.

The chain couples TRBV11-1 to TRBJ2-5; 7 bases line up with TRBD2. The germline V gene encodes CDR1 SGHAT and CDR2 FQDESV (reference sequence). V lost 8 bases and J lost 3; bases outside the gene matches: 9. This CDR3 comprises 14 residues. The CDR3 reads CASQQGGGKETQYF. In DNA, the CDR3 is TGTGCCAGCCAGCAGGGCGGGGGTAAAGAGACCCAGTACTTC.

The J gene is TRBJ1-2, the V gene TRBV30; a possible D gene is TRBD1 (5 bases). Trimming removed 3 bases from V and 5 bases from J, with 13 bases in between. The CDR3 runs to 13 residues. CDR1 GTSNPN and CDR2 SVGIG come from the germline V gene (reference sequence). In DNA form, the CDR3 reads TGTGCCTGGAGCCGGGGCTATGGGTATGGCTACACCTTC. Translation gives CAWSRGYGYGYTF. Variable domain in full (rest from reference TRBV30 and TRBJ1-2): SQTIHQWPATLVQPVGSPLSLECTVEGTSNPNLYWYRQAAGRGLQLLFYSVGIGQISSEVPQNLSASRPQDRQFILSSKKLLLSDSGFYLCAWSRGYGYGYTFGSGTRLTVV.

The J gene is TRBJ1-1, the V gene TRBV5-1; 8 bases are a match to TRBD1. V lost 4 bases, J lost 11 bases, and 7 bases stayed unmatched. Germline CDR1 and CDR2: SGHRS and YFSETQ. The CDR3 runs to 12 residues. The CDR3 loop is CASSIEGDRAFF. In DNA, the CDR3 is TGCGCCAGCAGCATAGAGGGGGACAGGGCTTTCTTT.

This clone was seen a handful of times. This sequence joins TRBV9 and TRBJ2-7; weak D call: TRBD2 (6 bases). V was cut by 4 bases and J by 1 base, with 15 bases left in between. This CDR3 comprises 15 residues. Germline CDR1 SGDLS, CDR2 YYNGEE. The CDR3 DNA follows: TGTGCCAGCAGCTCCGGGTTGGGGGGTTCCTACGAGCAGTACTTC. Translating it yields CASSSGLGGSYEQYF.

The chain couples TRBV6-5 to TRBJ1-1; 7 bases match TRBD1. The V gene's germline CDR1 is MNHEY and CDR2 SVGAGI. V lost 6 bases, J lost 7 bases, and 8 bases stayed unmatched. CDR3 size: 13 residues. This CDR3 reads CASRTDREGEAFF. The CDR3 DNA reads as TGTGCCAGCAGAACCGACAGGGAAGGTGAAGCTTTCTTT.

This clone occurred once. The chain employs TRBV10-3 and TRBJ1-1; TRBD1 matches at 8 bases. CDR3 length equals 13 residues. Germline V gene sequence: CDR1 ENHRY, CDR2 SYGVKD. Trimming cost V 5 bases and J 3 bases; bases outside gene matches: 2. The CDR3 DNA follows: TGTGCCATCAGTAAGGACAGGGACACTGAAGCTTTCTTT. Protein sequence: CAISKDRDTEAFF.

DNA of the CDR3: TGTGCCAGTAGTATTAATCGGGTACTAGCCGGACTTTTCACCGGGGAGCTGTTTTTT. Amino acid sequence: CASSINRVLAGLFTGELFF. This rearrangement joins TRBV19 to TRBJ2-2; the D gene is possibly TRBD2 (6 bases). The germline V gene encodes CDR1 LNHDA and CDR2 SQIVND (reference sequence). V lost 3 bases to trimming and J lost 4 bases, with 24 bases between them. CDR3 length: 19 residues. The entire variable domain, with the rest obtained from reference TRBV19 and TRBJ2-2, is as follows: DGGITQSPKYLFRKEGQNVTLSCEQNLNHDAMYWYRQDPGQGLRLIYYSQIVNDFQKGDIAEGYSVSREKKESFPLTVTSAQKNPTAFYLCASSINRVLAGLFTGELFFGEGSRLTVL.

V and J are TRBV5-1 and TRBJ2-7; 9 bases align to TRBD1. V lost 4 bases, J lost 5 bases, and 7 bases stayed unmatched. Germline V lookup: CDR1 SGHRS, CDR2 YFSETQ. The CDR3 has 14 amino acids. CDR3 coding DNA: TGCGCCAGCAGCCCGGGGACAGGGTACGACGAGCAGTACTTC. Translation: CASSPGTGYDEQYF. The variable domain in full, completed from reference TRBV5-1 and TRBJ2-7, reads KAGVTQTPRYLIKTRGQQVTLSCSPISGHRSVSWYQQTPGQGLQFLFEYFSETQRNKGNFPGRFSGRQFSNSRSEMNVSTLELGDSALYLCASSPGTGYDEQYFGPGTRLTVT.

The genes are TRBV10-3 and TRBJ2-3; TRBD2 aligns across 12 bases. The trim removed 7 bases at V and 3 bases at J, leaving 8 bases unmatched. CDR1 and CDR2 from the germline V gene are ENHRY and SYGVKD. The CDR3 sequence is 16 residues long. CDR3 sequence (DNA): TGTGCCATCATGTCGTCTAGCGGGGGGGGTACAGATACGCAGTATTTT. It encodes CAIMSSSGGGTDTQYF.

This chain connects TRBV5-4 to TRBJ2-1; TRBD2 agrees at 11 bases. The length of the CDR3 is 18 residues. Unmatched junction bases numbered 9, after V lost 4 bases and J lost 0 bases. The germline gives CDR1 SGHNT, CDR2 YYREEE (reference sequence). Here the CDR3 DNA reads TGTGCCAGCAGCACGGGACTAGCGGCCCTGAGCTCCTACAATGAGCAGTTCTTC. Translated: CASSTGLAALSSYNEQFF. The whole variable domain, remainder taken from reference TRBV5-4 and TRBJ2-1, is ETGVTQSPTHLIKTRGQQVTLRCSSQSGHNTVSWYQQALGQGPQFIFQYYREEENGRGNFPPRFSGLQFPNYSSELNVNALELDDSALYLCASSTGLAALSSYNEQFFGPGTRLTVL.

The chain joins TRBV19 to TRBJ1-5; the match to TRBD1 covers 9 bases. Germline CDR1 and CDR2: LNHDA and SQIVND (reference sequence). V was pared by 10 bases and J by 2 bases, with 18 bases of the junction left unmatched. This CDR3 comprises 18 residues. CDR3 DNA: TGTGCCACCTCCCGAGGGACAGGGACGATTCTACGCAATCAGCCCCAGCATTTT. Translated, it gives CATSRGTGTILRNQPQHF.

Turning to this clone: Other nucleotide sequences from this sample produce the same CDR3. The chain joins TRBV5-1 to TRBJ2-5; 7 positions match TRBD1. Germline V gene data show CDR1 as SGHRS and CDR2 as YFSETQ. The CDR3 has 14 residues. V dropped 1 base and J dropped 2; count of bases not matched to a gene: 2. This CDR3 reads CASSLSGGQETQYF. The CDR3 nucleotides read TGCGCCAGCAGCTTGTCAGGGGGACAAGAGACCCAGTACTTC.

The CDR3 sequence: CASSRSRGGGNTIYF. In DNA, the CDR3 is TGCGCCAGCAGCCGGTCCCGAGGAGGCGGAAACACCATATATTTT. The rearrangement links TRBV4-3 to TRBJ1-3; D unclear. Trimming removed 4 bases from V and 4 bases from J, with 14 bases in between. In germline, CDR1 is LGHNA, CDR2 YSLEER. This CDR3 spans 15 amino acids.

J is TRBJ1-1 and V is TRBV28; no firm D call. The germline gives CDR1 MDHEN, CDR2 SYDVKM. The CDR3 totals 15 residues. V shed 8 bases and J shed 4 bases, with 20 bases lying between them. Written as DNA, the CDR3 is TGTGCCAGCCCGGTCCTCGAGTTGGTAATCACTGAAGCTTTCTTT. Translating it yields CASPVLELVITEAFF.

V gene TRBV24-1 combines with J gene TRBJ1-5; 7 positions match TRBD1. V gave up 4 bases and J gave up 4 bases; unmatched junction bases: 3. The V gene's germline CDR1 is KGHDR and CDR2 SFDVKD. This CDR3 comprises 14 residues. The CDR3 sequence: CATSEGTANQPQHF. Written as DNA, the CDR3 is TGTGCCACCAGTGAAGGGACAGCTAATCAGCCCCAGCATTTT.

This clone was seen a single time. The chain couples TRBV19 to TRBJ1-5; a weak D match, TRBD1 (5 bases). Germline loops: CDR1 LNHDA, CDR2 SQIVND (reference sequence). Trimming cost V 10 bases and J 2 bases, with 12 bases left between them. This CDR3 region has 13 residues. In DNA, the CDR3 is TGTGCCACCAGGGTATCAGGCAATCAGCCCCAGCATTTT. Protein product: CATRVSGNQPQHF.

The CDR3 nucleotides read TGCAGTGCTCCAGGGGAAACTGAAGCTTTCTTT. As protein: CSAPGETEAFF. The chain uses TRBV20-1 and TRBJ1-1, with D possibly TRBD1 on 6 matching bases. V lost 5 bases and J lost 5, with 9 bases in between. This CDR3 contains 11 residues. Germline V lookup: CDR1 DFQATT, CDR2 SNEGSKA (reference sequence).